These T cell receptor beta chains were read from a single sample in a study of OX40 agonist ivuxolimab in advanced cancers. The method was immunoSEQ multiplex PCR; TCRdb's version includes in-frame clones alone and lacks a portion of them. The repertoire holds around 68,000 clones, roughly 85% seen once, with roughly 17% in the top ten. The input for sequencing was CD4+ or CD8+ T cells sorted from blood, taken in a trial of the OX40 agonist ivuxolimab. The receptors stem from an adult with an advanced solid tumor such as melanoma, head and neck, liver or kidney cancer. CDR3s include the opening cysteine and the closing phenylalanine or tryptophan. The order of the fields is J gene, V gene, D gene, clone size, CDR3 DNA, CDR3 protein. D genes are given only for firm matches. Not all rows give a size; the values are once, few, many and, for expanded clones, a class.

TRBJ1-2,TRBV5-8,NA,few,TGTGCCAGCAGCTTGGAGAGGGGTTCGGACGGCTACACCTTC,CASSLERGSDGYTF
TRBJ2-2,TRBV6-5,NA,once,TGTGCCAGCAGTTACGTGGGGCGGAACACCGGGGAGCTGTTTTTT,CASSYVGRNTGELFF
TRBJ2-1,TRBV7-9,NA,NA,TGTGCCAGCAGCCCCGGGACTGGAACCTACAATGAGCAGTTCTTC,CASSPGTGTYNEQFF
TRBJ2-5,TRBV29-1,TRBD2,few,TGCAGCGTTGACCGTAGCGGGAGGCTTGAGACCCAGTACTTC,CSVDRSGRLETQYF
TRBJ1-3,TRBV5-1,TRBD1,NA,TGCGCCAGCAGCTTCGAGGGGGCCACTGGAAACACCATATATTTT,CASSFEGATGNTIYF
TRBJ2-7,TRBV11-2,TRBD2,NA,TGTGCCAGCAGCTCCTTAGCGGGAGGTTACGAGCAGTACTTC,CASSSLAGGYEQYF
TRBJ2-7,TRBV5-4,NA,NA,TGCGCCAGCAGCCTAGAACTGAGAGGTATGGGGTCCTACGAGCAGTACTTC,CASSLELRGMGSYEQYF
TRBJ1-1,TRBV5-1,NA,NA,TGCGCCAGCAGCCCGACCGAGACCAGTGAAGCTTTCTTT,CASSPTETSEAFF
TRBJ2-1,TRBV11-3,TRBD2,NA,TGTGCCAGCAGCTTAGCTCGTGGTAGCGGGAGGGTTGAGCAGTTCTTC,CASSLARGSGRVEQFF
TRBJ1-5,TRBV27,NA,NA,TGTGCCAGCAGTTTAGTGAGCAATCAGCCCCAGCATTTT,CASSLVSNQPQHF
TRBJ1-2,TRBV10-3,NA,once,TGTGCCATCAGTGAGCCTGAGGCTACAGCTTATAACTATGGCTACACCTTC,CAISEPEATAYNYGYTF
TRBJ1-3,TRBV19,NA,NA,TGTGCCAGTACTAAAAGTACGGGGTACTCTGGAAACACCATATATTTT,CASTKSTGYSGNTIYF
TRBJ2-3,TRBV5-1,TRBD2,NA,TGCGCCAGCAGCTTGGGAGCGGGAGGGCCGGGGACAGATACGCAGTATTTT,CASSLGAGGPGTDTQYF
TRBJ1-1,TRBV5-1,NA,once,TGCGCCAGCAGCTTAAGGGTGGAGAACACTGAAGCTTTCTTT,CASSLRVENTEAFF
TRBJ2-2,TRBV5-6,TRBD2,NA,TGTGCCAGCAGCTTTTTTGGACTAGCGGGAGACACCGGGGAGCTGTTTTTT,CASSFFGLAGDTGELFF
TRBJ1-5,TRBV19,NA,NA,TGTGCCAGTAGTACCCGGGACGGTAGCAATCAGCCCCAGCATTTT,CASSTRDGSNQPQHF
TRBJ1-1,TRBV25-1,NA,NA,TGTGCCAGCAGTGATGGGAGGGCGGGCCTACGAGGGGAGGCTTTCTTT,CASSDGRAGLRGEAFF
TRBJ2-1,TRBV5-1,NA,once,TGCGCCAGCAGCTTGGGGCTAGCGTCTCTCAATGAGCAGTTCTTC,CASSLGLASLNEQFF
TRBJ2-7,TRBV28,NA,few,TGTGCCAGCAGCCTTACAGGCTACGAGCAGTACTTC,CASSLTGYEQYF
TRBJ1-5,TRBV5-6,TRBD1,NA,TGTGCCAGCAGCTCATTACAGGGGGACCATCAGCCCCAGCATTTT,CASSSLQGDHQPQHF
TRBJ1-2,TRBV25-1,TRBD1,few,TGTGCCAGCAGTGGGAGGGGGCAAGCAAATAATGGCTACACCTTC,CASSGRGQANNGYTF
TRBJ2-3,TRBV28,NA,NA,TGTGCCAGCAATGTGGGCGGGACTGGTACAGATACGCAGTATTTT,CASNVGGTGTDTQYF
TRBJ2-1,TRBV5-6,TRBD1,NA,TGTGCCAGCAGCTTCGACAGGGGGGGAAGTAATGAGCAGTTCTTC,CASSFDRGGSNEQFF